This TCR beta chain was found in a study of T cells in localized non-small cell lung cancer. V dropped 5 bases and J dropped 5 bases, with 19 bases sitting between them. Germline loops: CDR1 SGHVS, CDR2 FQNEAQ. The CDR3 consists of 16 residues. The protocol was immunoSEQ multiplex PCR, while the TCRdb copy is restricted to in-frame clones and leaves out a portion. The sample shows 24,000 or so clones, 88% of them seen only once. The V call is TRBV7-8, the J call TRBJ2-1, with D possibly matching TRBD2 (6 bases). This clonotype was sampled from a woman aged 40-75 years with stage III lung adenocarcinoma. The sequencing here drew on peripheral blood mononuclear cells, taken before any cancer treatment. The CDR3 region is CASSLTTGTLHNEQFF. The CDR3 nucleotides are TGTGCCAGCAGCCTGACAACCGGGACTCTGCACAATGAGCAGTTCTTC.